This T cell receptor (beta chain) was identified in a study of T cell responses to AZD1222 COVID-19 vaccine. Sequenced by immunoSEQ multiplex PCR; TCRdb stores in-frame clones only, minus some. The sample comprises 120,000 to 150,000 clones, more than 85% of which are singletons, and just over 3% rests with the top ten. The length of the CDR3 is 14 residues. Deletions cut 5 bases from V and 6 bases from J, with 15 bases between. Looked up from germline, CDR1 is SGHTA and CDR2 is FQGNSA. The specimen was peripheral blood, collected on day 0 of AZD1222 vaccination. The chain links TRBV7-2 to TRBJ2-3; no clear D gene. This receptor was identified in an adult in good health. The CDR3 here is CASSARPSSDTQYF. The CDR3 nucleotides are TGTGCCAGCAGCGCCAGACCCTCTAGTGATACGCAGTATTTT.